Each of the 11 T cell receptor beta chains below was sequenced from the same sample in a study of control samples from healthy donors and cancer patients. Sequenced by immunoSEQ multiplex PCR; TCRdb stores in-frame clones only, minus some. In the table there are around 64,000 clones, approximately 89% of which are singletons. Specimen: PBMCs. The receptors derive from a man aged 60 to 69 with colorectal cancer.

This chain joins TRBV9 and TRBJ2-3, with 9 bases lining up with TRBD1. The junction had 9 bases not matched to a gene; V was cut back by 4 bases and J by 3 bases. This CDR3 comprises 16 residues. The germline V gene encodes CDR1 SGDLS and CDR2 YYNGEE. The CDR3 DNA follows: TGTGCCAGCAGCCCACGACAGGGGGACGTAACAGATACGCAGTATTTT. This encodes CASSPRQGDVTDTQYF.

The V and J genes are TRBV5-4 and TRBJ1-1; D gene unclear. Trimming left V 4 bases short and J 2 bases short, with 6 bases between. Germline CDR1 and CDR2: SGHNT and YYREEE (reference sequence). The CDR3 extends over 12 amino acids. CDR3 sequence: CASSLDNTEAFF. The CDR3 DNA reads as TGTGCCAGCAGCCTAGATAACACTGAAGCTTTCTTT.

This chain joins TRBV9 and TRBJ1-3; D gene uncertain. From germline, CDR1 is SGDLS and CDR2 YYNGEE. V lost 3 bases to trimming and J lost 0 bases, with 10 bases between them. CDR3 size: 15 residues. The CDR3 sequence: CASSAAGHSGNTIYF. In nucleotides, the CDR3 is TGTGCCAGCAGCGCTGCGGGCCACTCTGGAAACACCATATATTTT.

The chain combines TRBV18 with TRBJ1-1, with TRBD1 identical over 7 bases. Germline lookup yields CDR1 KGHSH and CDR2 LQKENI. J lost 3 bases, V lost 2 bases, and 9 bases had no gene match. The CDR3 is 16 amino acids. The CDR3: CASSPFTGAVDTEAFF. CDR3 DNA: TGTGCCAGCTCACCATTTACAGGGGCGGTGGACACTGAAGCTTTCTTT.

The gene calls are TRBV6-6 and TRBJ1-2; D is uncertain. The V gene lost 5 bases and the J gene lost 0 bases, with 7 bases spanning the gap. This CDR3 is 13 amino acids long. CDR1 is MNHNY and CDR2 is SVGAGI in the germline V gene (reference sequence). The CDR3 sequence: CASSPGPNYGYTF. DNA of the CDR3: TGTGCCAGCAGTCCAGGCCCTAACTATGGCTACACCTTC.

The chain carries TRBV7-2 and TRBJ1-2, with 7 bases matching TRBD1. V shed 5 bases and J 2 bases; nucleotides not matched to a gene: 2. Germline V gives CDR1 SGHTA, CDR2 FQGNSA. The CDR3 sequence is 13 residues long. CDR3 DNA: TGTGCCAGCAGCCCACAGGGGAACTATGGCTACACCTTC. Amino acid sequence: CASSPQGNYGYTF.

This clone showed up just a few times. CDR3 in amino acids: CASSFSGRHNEQFF. The CDR3 nucleotides are TGTGCCAGCAGCTTCTCGGGACGGCACAATGAGCAGTTCTTC. The V gene is TRBV7-9, the J gene TRBJ2-1, with D perhaps given as TRBD1 or TRBD2 (5 bases each). Germline-derived CDR1 and CDR2 are SEHNR and FQNEAQ (reference sequence). V shed 3 bases and J shed 5 bases, with 11 bases lying between them. This CDR3 comprises 14 residues.

J is TRBJ2-1 and V is TRBV5-1; tentatively, D is TRBD1 or TRBD2 (5 bases each). The length of the CDR3 is 15 residues. In germline, CDR1 is SGHRS, CDR2 YFSETQ. Trimming pared 0 bases from V and 7 bases from J, leaving 14 bases between. The CDR3 region has the DNA TGCGCCAGCAGCTTGGCGGTTAGCTGGGGGAATGAGCAGTTCTTC. Translated, it gives CASSLAVSWGNEQFF.

The V gene is TRBV15, the J gene TRBJ1-1, with 7 bases aligning to TRBD1. V gave up 4 bases and J gave up 4 bases; unmatched junction bases: 6. In germline, CDR1 is LNHNV, CDR2 YYDKDF (reference sequence). The CDR3 runs 14 residues. The CDR3 sequence: CATSTIQGSTEAFF. The DNA for the CDR3 is TGTGCCACCAGCACCATACAGGGGAGCACTGAAGCTTTCTTT.

The rearrangement links TRBV7-9 to TRBJ2-5; tentative D call: TRBD1 (6 bases). V dropped 2 bases and J dropped 13 bases, with 26 bases sitting between them. The CDR3 spans 16 residues. Per the germline V gene, CDR1 is SEHNR and CDR2 is FQNEAQ (reference sequence). CDR3: CASSLTPDRWGMVRYF. The CDR3 bases are TGTGCCAGCAGCTTAACCCCCGACAGGTGGGGGATGGTGCGGTACTTC.

This chain connects TRBV5-1 to TRBJ1-3, with D hard to call. Germline V CDR1 and CDR2: SGHRS, YFSETQ. This CDR3 is built from 17 residues. Trimming removed 1 base from V and 0 bases from J, with 14 bases in between. In DNA form, the CDR3 reads TGCGCCAGCAGCTTGAATCCGGGCCTCCCCTCTGGAAACACCATATATTTT. Encoded protein: CASSLNPGLPSGNTIYF.